The 23 T cell receptor beta chains given below trace back to one sample, sequenced in a study of beta chain features in type 1 diabetes. Expressed TCRB transcripts were sequenced, since all the RNA that had been isolated was reverse transcribed. Libraries were prepared by immunoSEQ multiplex PCR; TCRdb keeps only in-frame clonotypes and omits some of them. The sample records hundreds of thousands of clones, about an eighth being singletons. The material sequenced was naive CD4+ T cells from blood. The receptors come from a woman under 30 in good health.

The chain is built from TRBV29-1 and TRBJ2-7; the match to TRBD1 covers 7 bases. The CDR3 is made up of 14 amino acids. V shed 4 bases, J shed 0 bases, and the junction held 6 bases outside the gene matches. Per germline, CDR1 SQVTM and CDR2 ANQGSEA. CDR3 sequence: CSVGGPGGSYEQYF. For the CDR3, the DNA is TGCAGCGTTGGGGGACCAGGGGGCTCCTACGAGCAGTACTTC.

The CDR3 nucleotides are TGTGCCAGTAGCGGATACCCCATTACCCGACAGGATACGCAGTATTTT. It yields the protein CASSGYPITRQDTQYF. The J gene is TRBJ2-3, the V gene TRBV19; a possible D gene is TRBD1 (5 bases). Deletions cut 6 bases from V and 6 bases from J, with 22 bases between. The germline CDR1 and CDR2 sequences are LNHDA and SQIVND (reference sequence). The CDR3 covers 16 residues.

This clone was seen ten or more times. This chain joins TRBV7-2 and TRBJ2-7, with 7 bases identical to TRBD2. The germline V gene encodes CDR1 SGHTA and CDR2 FQGNSA. V trimming: 6 bases; J trimming: 3 bases; junction bases outside the gene matches: 11. The CDR3 is 15 residues long. The DNA for the CDR3 is TGTGCCAGCAGGCCCTCCAGCGGGACGTACTACGAGCAGTACTTC. Its translation is CASRPSSGTYYEQYF.

The chain joins TRBV5-6 to TRBJ2-2; D unclear. Trimming took off 4 bases at V and 7 bases at J, with 8 bases between the two ends. This CDR3 contains 12 residues. Germline values: CDR1 SGHDT, CDR2 YYEEEE. The DNA of the CDR3 is TGTGCCAGCAGCCCCTTTGTCGGGGAGCTGTTTTTT. This translates into CASSPFVGELFF.

CDR3 nucleotides: TGTGCCAGCAGCTTAACTATAGCGGGAGACCGATATTTT. Protein product: CASSLTIAGDRYF. The V and J genes are TRBV7-3 and TRBJ2-3; 9 bases are shared with TRBD2. The CDR3 extends over 13 amino acids. The ends lost 0 bases at V and 15 bases at J; junction bases unmatched: 7. Germline CDR1 SGHTA, CDR2 FQGTGA.

The rearrangement links TRBV4-3 to TRBJ2-3; TRBD2 might be the D (5 bases). This CDR3 is built from 14 residues. In germline, CDR1 is LGHNA, CDR2 YSLEER. Trimming removed 0 bases at V and 6 bases at J, with 10 bases between. The DNA for the CDR3 is TGCGCCAGCAGCCAAGATCTAGGCGGGGATACGCAGTATTTT. It translates to CASSQDLGGDTQYF.

The table lists this clone with a few counts. The chain joins TRBV4-3 to TRBJ2-7, with 7 bases lining up with TRBD1. Germline CDR1 and CDR2: LGHNA and YSLEER. The CDR3 consists of 14 residues. Unmatched junction bases numbered 8, after V lost 1 base and J lost 8 bases. CDR3 DNA: TGCGCCAGCAGCCAAGGCTGGGACAGCCTCAAGCAGTACTTC. Translation gives CASSQGWDSLKQYF.

V gene TRBV7-9 combines with J gene TRBJ1-6, with D hard to call. Trimming shortened V by 2 bases and J by 10 bases, and 12 bases separated the two germline ends. The CDR3 contains 14 residues. The V gene's germline CDR1 is SEHNR and CDR2 FQNEAQ (reference sequence). The CDR3 nucleotides are TGTGCCAGCAGCTTATTCGCAGGAGACTCACCCCTCCACTTT. This codes for CASSLFAGDSPLHF.

J is TRBJ1-3 and V is TRBV15, with D uncertain. CDR3 length: 11 residues. In germline, CDR1 is LNHNV, CDR2 YYDKDF (reference sequence). Trimming stripped 5 bases from V and 11 bases from J, with 10 bases between. CDR3 coding DNA: TGTGCCACCAGCTCCCGTTCCGCCATATATTTT. It encodes CATSSRSAIYF.

The rearrangement uses TRBV6-6 and TRBJ2-7; a possible D gene is TRBD2 (6 bases). The ends were cut back, 7 bases at V and 4 bases at J, with 8 bases in the middle. Germline V gene lookup returns CDR1 MNHNY and CDR2 SVGAGI (reference sequence). This CDR3 is 11 amino acids long. The CDR3 protein is CASKEGYEQYF. DNA of the CDR3: TGTGCCAGCAAGGAGGGGTACGAGCAGTACTTC.

This clone was detected only a few times. This chain connects TRBV7-8 to TRBJ2-3; D may be TRBD1 (5 bases). The CDR3 has 14 amino acids. Germline values: CDR1 SGHVS, CDR2 FQNEAQ. The V gene lost 5 bases and the J gene lost 0 bases, with 9 bases spanning the gap. The chain's CDR3 is CASSPQGSTDTQYF. CDR3 bases: TGTGCCAGCAGCCCTCAGGGAAGCACAGATACGCAGTATTTT.

The chain is built from TRBV7-9 and TRBJ1-1; maybe TRBD1 (6 bases). The CDR3 runs 14 residues. The V gene lost 6 bases and the J gene lost 0 bases, with 11 bases spanning the gap. Germline-derived CDR1 and CDR2 are SEHNR and FQNEAQ (reference sequence). The CDR3 sequence is CASSQQGVNTEAFF. CDR3 bases: TGTGCCAGCAGTCAACAGGGAGTGAACACTGAAGCTTTCTTT.

The chain employs TRBV5-1 and TRBJ2-1; unclear D gene. The CDR3 has 13 residues. Trimming left V 4 bases short and J 6 bases short, with 11 bases between. Looked up from germline, CDR1 is SGHRS and CDR2 is YFSETQ. The CDR3 loop reads CASSPNAVNEQFF. In DNA form, the CDR3 reads TGCGCCAGCAGCCCCAACGCGGTCAATGAGCAGTTCTTC. The variable domain in full, completed from reference TRBV5-1 and TRBJ2-1, reads KAGVTQTPRYLIKTRGQQVTLSCSPISGHRSVSWYQQTPGQGLQFLFEYFSETQRNKGNFPGRFSGRQFSNSRSEMNVSTLELGDSALYLCASSPNAVNEQFFGPGTRLTVL.

Only a few counts were recorded for this clone. The gene calls are TRBV4-1 and TRBJ2-7; D not resolved. CDR1 and CDR2 (germline): MGHRA, YSYEKL. V gave up 1 base and J gave up 2 bases, with 12 bases separating them. This CDR3 contains 15 residues. CDR3 sequence: CASSQVMWQPYEQYF. As DNA, the CDR3 is TGCGCCAGCAGCCAAGTAATGTGGCAGCCCTACGAGCAGTACTTC.

The chain joins TRBV5-1 to TRBJ2-1; no reliable D call. This CDR3 has 14 amino acids. Trimming took off 4 bases at V and 9 bases at J, with 17 bases between the two ends. Germline-derived CDR1 and CDR2 are SGHRS and YFSETQ. The CDR3 protein is CASSDPRRPGEQFF. For the CDR3, the DNA is TGCGCCAGCAGCGACCCAAGACGACCGGGTGAGCAGTTCTTC.

This clone was seen a handful of times. The sample holds other DNA sequences that translate to the same CDR3. The gene calls are TRBV5-4 and TRBJ2-3; 8 bases line up with TRBD2. Germline V gene data show CDR1 as SGHNT and CDR2 as YYREEE (reference sequence). Losses at the gene ends were 0 bases for V and 4 bases for J; bases not matched to a gene: 1. The CDR3 length is 14 residues. Here the CDR3 DNA reads TGTGCCAGCAGCTTGGCGGGAGGGCCAGATACGCAGTATTTT. Protein product: CASSLAGGPDTQYF.

In this sample, this clone turned up a few times. The V call is TRBV5-1, the J call TRBJ2-1, with TRBD2 matching over 10 bases. V lost 8 bases and J lost 5; bases outside the gene matches: 4. The CDR3 sequence is 13 residues long. Germline V CDR1 and CDR2: SGHRS, YFSETQ. Written as DNA, the CDR3 is TGCGCCAGTAGGACTAGCGGTGACAATGAGCAGTTCTTC. This codes for CASRTSGDNEQFF.

The CDR3 DNA follows: TGCAGCGTTGAAGATCTTCCTAGGACAGGGCGAGCTTTCTTT. It is translated as CSVEDLPRTGRAFF. This chain joins TRBV29-1 and TRBJ1-1; 8 bases agree with TRBD1. Unmatched junction bases numbered 10, after V lost 0 bases and J lost 10 bases. This CDR3 region has 14 residues. The germline V gene has CDR1 SQVTM and CDR2 ANQGSEA.

In this sample, this clone turned up a few times. The chain uses TRBV30 and TRBJ1-5; D gene ambiguous. This CDR3 comprises 17 residues. Trimming cost V 0 bases and J 0 bases, with 15 bases left between them. CDR1 and CDR2 (germline): GTSNPN, SVGIG (reference sequence). CDR3 loop: CAWSVSRGDYSNQPQHF. The CDR3 bases are TGTGCCTGGAGTGTATCGCGGGGAGATTATAGCAATCAGCCCCAGCATTTT.

In its sample, this clone was seen once. The rearrangement joins TRBV18 to TRBJ2-6, with 7 bases lining up with TRBD1. The CDR3 is made up of 17 amino acids. The germline CDR1 and CDR2 sequences are KGHSH and LQKENI. The V segment lost 2 bases and the J segment 2 bases; nucleotides outside the gene matches: 6. In DNA, the CDR3 is TGTGCCAGCTCACCAGACAGGGTTCTCCCTGGGGCCAACGTCCTGACTTTC. It encodes CASSPDRVLPGANVLTF.

This clone was observed a handful of times. The gene calls are TRBV4-3 and TRBJ2-6; the D is unclear. V lost 1 base and J 0 bases, leaving 7 bases between the germline ends. The length of the CDR3 is 16 residues. Germline values: CDR1 LGHNA, CDR2 YSLEER. DNA for the CDR3: TGCGCCAGCAGCCAAGGACATCTCTCTGGGGCCAACGTCCTGACTTTC. Protein sequence: CASSQGHLSGANVLTF.

The chain employs TRBV10-3 and TRBJ2-5, with TRBD1 matching over 9 bases. This CDR3 spans 15 amino acids. From germline, CDR1 is ENHRY and CDR2 SYGVKD. V trimming: 10 bases; J trimming: 1 base; junction bases outside the gene matches: 10. Written as DNA, the CDR3 is TGTGCCACCACCCGGACAGGGGATCTCCAAGAGACCCAGTACTTC. Its protein product is CATTRTGDLQETQYF.

V and J are TRBV4-2 and TRBJ2-1; D uncertain. V was pared by 1 base and J by 8 bases, with 12 bases between. Germline V gives CDR1 LGHNA, CDR2 YNFKEQ. CDR3 length: 14 amino acids. The DNA for the CDR3 is TGTGCCAGCAGCCAAGTTGTTGGAGTGTATGAGCAGTTCTTC. Amino acids: CASSQVVGVYEQFF.